These 18 T cell receptor beta chains came from one sample sequenced in a study of regulatory T cells in long-lasting Graves disease. Time point in this sample: persistent/refractory GD, antithyroid drugs over 5 years with positive TRAb. Construction of the TCR library relied on RNA isolated from PBMCs. Arm-PCR of CDR3 regions and iRepertoire HTBI primers were used to build TCR beta libraries. TCRdb independently ran MiXCR on the multiplex PCR reads; one entry per CDR3 protein. The data hold hundreds of thousands of distinct CDR3 sequences, with roughly 20% observed a single time. The sequencing here drew on peripheral blood mononuclear cells (PBMCs), taken when the disease was refractory, from a patient treated with antithyroid drugs. These receptors all come from a female donor with Graves disease.

Many counts were recorded for this clonotype. The V call is TRBV12-3 or TRBV12-4, the J call TRBJ1-2; the match to TRBD1 covers 8 bases. The CDR3 length is 13 residues. V lost 6 bases to trimming and J lost 4 bases; unmatched junction nucleotides: 4. The CDR3 DNA sequence: TGTGCCAGCAGAGCCGGGACAGGCTATGGCTACACCTTC. As protein: CASRAGTGYGYTF.

This clonotype was detected many times. Just one base apart from a much larger clone, this may be a read error. The rearrangement uses TRBV7-2 and TRBJ1-5; unclear D gene. Germline V lookup: CDR1 SGHTA, CDR2 FQGNSA. The V gene lost 1 base and the J gene lost 3 bases, with 4 bases spanning the gap. This CDR3 is 13 amino acids long. The CDR3 is CASSLDDNQPQHF. Here the CDR3 DNA reads TGTGCCAGCAGCTTAGATGACAATCAGCCCCAGCATTTT.

V and J are TRBV7-2 and TRBJ2-7, with 7 bases aligning to TRBD2. Trimming cost V 5 bases and J 9 bases; bases outside gene matches: 13. This CDR3 has 14 residues. In germline, CDR1 is SGHTA, CDR2 FQGNSA. As DNA, the CDR3 is TGTGCCAGCAGCCAAGGATACAGCGGGGAGGGGCAGTACTTC. Its protein is CASSQGYSGEGQYF. The variable domain in full, completed from reference TRBV7-2 and TRBJ2-7, reads GAGVSQSPSNKVTEKGKDVELRCDPISGHTALYWYRQSLGQGLEFLIYFQGNSAPDKSGLPSDRFSAERTGGSVSTLTIQRTQQEDSAVYLCASSQGYSGEGQYFGPGTRLTVT.

This clonotype was detected ten times or more. The chain joins TRBV6-5 to TRBJ1-1; TRBD1 agrees at 10 bases. This CDR3 spans 15 amino acids. Trimming removed 0 bases from V and 5 bases from J; junction bases left unmatched: 3. The germline gives CDR1 MNHEY, CDR2 SVGAGI. CDR3: CASSYSGQGTTEAFF. The CDR3 DNA reads TGTGCCAGCAGTTACTCGGGACAGGGGACAACTGAAGCTTTCTTT.

This clonotype was seen ten or more times. The J gene is TRBJ1-4, the V gene TRBV27; a weak D match, TRBD1 (5 bases). The CDR3 has 15 amino acids. V shed 5 bases and J shed 5 bases, with 15 bases lying between them. Germline V gene sequence: CDR1 MNHEY, CDR2 SMNVEV (reference sequence). CDR3 sequence: CASSPTWGLNEKLFF. For the CDR3, the DNA is TGTGCCAGCAGTCCGACTTGGGGACTGAATGAAAAACTGTTTTTT.

This clonotype showed up just a few times. The chain employs TRBV12-3 or TRBV12-4 and TRBJ1-1, with D unclear. Trimming removed 3 bases at V and 5 bases at J, with 13 bases between. The CDR3 contains 14 residues. CDR3 in DNA: TGTGCCAGCAGTTTTTGGAGACTGGAAACTGAAGCTTTCTTT. Translating it yields CASSFWRLETEAFF.

The genes are TRBV4-3 and TRBJ2-6; D is ambiguous. This CDR3 comprises 15 residues. The V end was cut by 0 bases, the J end by 2 bases, with 5 bases between. Germline V lookup: CDR1 LGHNA, CDR2 YSLEER. The CDR3 loop reads CASSQDLAGANVLTF. The CDR3 DNA sequence: TGCGCCAGCAGCCAAGATTTAGCTGGGGCCAACGTCCTGACTTTC.

J is TRBJ2-7 and V is TRBV20-1; 13 bases line up with TRBD2. Germline-derived CDR1 and CDR2 are DFQATT and SNEGSKA (reference sequence). There are 15 residues in the CDR3. V shed 6 bases and J 4 bases; nucleotides not matched to a gene: 9. The CDR3 sequence: CSARSGTSGIYEQYF. CDR3 coding DNA: TGCAGTGCGCGATCCGGGACTAGCGGGATATACGAGCAGTACTTC.

This clonotype was counted only a few times. V gene TRBV20-1 combines with J gene TRBJ2-5, with a weak D call TRBD2 (5 bases). CDR1 and CDR2 from the germline V gene are DFQATT and SNEGSKA (reference sequence). This CDR3 comprises 15 residues. Trimming removed 2 bases from V and 5 bases from J, with 18 bases in between. The CDR3 loop reads CSARPALAEMETQYF. DNA for the CDR3: TGCAGTGCTAGACCGGCCCTAGCTGAAATGGAGACCCAGTACTTC.

Notes on this clonotype: Germline is not matched at one junction end, which may reflect a read error. The rearrangement uses TRBV30 and TRBJ1-4, with D uncertain. Germline V gene sequence: CDR1 GTSNPN, CDR2 SVGIG (reference sequence). CDR3 size: 14 residues. The CDR3 spells CAWSDSLHDEKLSF. In DNA form, the CDR3 reads TGTGCCTGGAGTGACAGCCTCCACGATGAAAAACTGTCTTTT.

The chain couples TRBV6-1 to TRBJ2-3, with a tentative D call TRBD2 (6 bases). Germline CDR1 MNHNS, CDR2 SASEGT. V was cut by 6 bases and J by 5 bases, with 12 bases left in between. This CDR3 region has 13 residues. CDR3 bases: TGTGCCAGCAGGGGGACTTTCCTAGATACGCAGTATTTT. This translates into CASRGTFLDTQYF.

V is TRBV7-2 and J is TRBJ2-1; 16 bases align to TRBD2. The CDR3 runs 15 residues. CDR1 and CDR2 (germline): SGHTA, FQGNSA. V shed 1 base, J shed 12 bases, and the junction held 3 bases outside the gene matches. The CDR3 sequence is CASSLGGTSGRAQFF. The CDR3 nucleotides are TGTGCCAGCAGCTTAGGTGGGACTAGCGGGAGGGCGCAGTTCTTC. The full variable domain, in which reference TRBV7-2 and TRBJ2-1 provide the parts outside the CDR3, is GAGVSQSPSNKVTEKGKDVELRCDPISGHTALYWYRQSLGQGLEFLIYFQGNSAPDKSGLPSDRFSAERTGGSVSTLTIQRTQQEDSAVYLCASSLGGTSGRAQFFGPGTRLTVL.

The rearrangement uses TRBV5-1 and TRBJ2-5; TRBD2 agrees at 11 bases. Germline-derived CDR1 and CDR2 are SGHRS and YFSETQ. CDR3 length equals 15 residues. The V gene end was trimmed by 4 bases and the J gene end by 8 bases; junction bases not matched to a gene: 10. CDR3 loop: CASSPGTSGPGTQYF. The CDR3 region has the DNA TGCGCCAGCAGCCCCGGGACTAGCGGTCCCGGAACCCAGTACTTC.

DNA of the CDR3: TGCAGTGTCCTACCTCTGGGAGGAGGTTATCAGCCCCAGCATTTT. Translation gives CSVLPLGGGYQPQHF. The chain recombines TRBV20-1 with TRBJ1-5; D gene unclear. The CDR3 has 15 amino acids. V lost 7 bases to trimming and J lost 5 bases, with 21 bases between them. CDR1 and CDR2 from the germline V gene are DFQATT and SNEGSKA (reference sequence).

The gene calls are TRBV5-4 and TRBJ1-1; D ambiguous. The V gene's germline CDR1 is SGHNT and CDR2 YYREEE (reference sequence). The CDR3 consists of 12 residues. V shed 3 bases and J shed 8 bases, with 11 bases lying between them. CDR3 sequence (DNA): TGTGCCAGCAGCTATAGACAAGGAGAAGCTTTCTTT. Translated: CASSYRQGEAFF.

The V call is TRBV20-1, the J call TRBJ1-6; the match to TRBD1 covers 8 bases. The V segment lost 0 bases and the J segment 4 bases; nucleotides outside the gene matches: 8. Germline CDR1 is DFQATT and CDR2 is SNEGSKA (reference sequence). There are 17 residues in the CDR3. The CDR3 bases are TGCAGTGCTAGAGATCTAAGGACAGGGTCTTATAATTCACCCCTCCACTTT. It is translated as CSARDLRTGSYNSPLHF.

The chain joins TRBV7-9 to TRBJ2-2, with a tentative D call TRBD2 (5 bases). This CDR3 spans 14 amino acids. V was trimmed by 1 base and J by 7 bases, leaving 10 bases between them. CDR1 is SEHNR and CDR2 is FQNEAQ in the germline V gene (reference sequence). The CDR3 loop reads CASSLGSGNGELFF. CDR3 coding DNA: TGTGCCAGCAGCTTAGGATCGGGGAACGGGGAGCTGTTTTTT.

This clonotype was observed many times. V and J are TRBV27 and TRBJ2-7; D not certain. Trimming shortened V by 4 bases and J by 2 bases, and 9 bases separated the two germline ends. CDR3 size: 13 residues. Germline V gene sequence: CDR1 MNHEY, CDR2 SMNVEV (reference sequence). The CDR3 sequence is CASSYSWAYEQYF. The CDR3 DNA is TGTGCCAGCAGTTATAGCTGGGCCTACGAGCAGTACTTC.